This entry features one T cell receptor beta chain sequence. Its specificity is unknown. TCRdb's table, derived via immunoSEQ multiplex PCR, lists solely in-frame clones and lacks some. This table holds more than 70,000 clones, approximately 86% found once. Autoimmune disease history or systemic immunosuppression was exclusionary. The germline V gene has CDR1 WSHSY and CDR2 SAAADI. The length of the CDR3 is 17 residues. V was clipped by 3 bases and J by 0 bases, with 15 bases between them. The data were obtained in a study of OX40 agonist ivuxolimab in advanced cancers. About the research overall: The treatment was a fully human IgG2 OX40 agonist, ivuxolimab. Notes on the study in general: More expanded clones were found, on average, in CD8+ than in CD4+ T cells. Researchers did not establish what antigens the expanded peripheral T cells target.

Source: CD4+ or CD8+ T cells sorted from blood, taken in a trial of the OX40 agonist ivuxolimab. This chain uses TRBV10-2 with TRBJ1-3; D is undetermined. This receptor was taken from an adult with an advanced solid tumor such as melanoma, head and neck, liver or kidney cancer. CDR3 sequence reads: CASSEDRDLSSGNTIYF. The CDR3 DNA is TGCGCCAGCAGTGAAGACCGCGATCTCAGCTCTGGAAACACCATATATTTT.